What follows are 6 T cell receptor beta chains derived from one specimen sequenced in a study of T cells in Graves' hyperthyroidism and ophthalmopathy. RNA transcripts served as the template for amplifying TCR beta CDR3 regions. The TCR CDR3 was amplified in a first-round RT-PCR using the HTBI primer set. Via MiXCR, TCRdb re-called the multiplex PCR reads, giving one row per CDR3 protein. The table records under 400,000 distinct CDR3 sequences, around 14% of them present only once. Sequenced sample: blood. These receptors were taken from a woman under 30 with Graves' hyperthyroidism that later progressed to Graves' ophthalmopathy.

Points on this clonotype: A read error may explain this, as a much larger clone is one base away. V usage is TRBV3-1 and J usage is TRBJ1-5; D is unresolved. CDR3 length: 12 residues. Germline lookup yields CDR1 LGHDT and CDR2 YNNKEL (reference sequence). CDR3 protein: CASSQGNQHQHF. The CDR3 DNA follows: TGTGCCAGCAGCCAAGGCAATCAGCACCAGCATTTT.

This clonotype was counted ten times or more. The J gene is TRBJ2-3, the V gene TRBV6-5, with 8 bases that match TRBD1. The trim removed 2 bases at V and 7 bases at J, leaving 14 bases unmatched. The CDR3 runs to 17 residues. CDR1 and CDR2 from the germline V gene are MNHEY and SVGAGI. This CDR3 reads CASSYRGQGRGRNTQYF. CDR3 DNA sequence: TGTGCCAGCAGTTACCGAGGACAGGGTCGTGGAAGAAATACGCAGTATTTT.

This clonotype was seen repeatedly, ten times or more. The chain joins TRBV25-1 to TRBJ2-5, with D possibly called TRBD1 or TRBD2 (7 bases each). The length of the CDR3 is 14 residues. The germline V and J ends were trimmed by 4 bases and 6 bases, with 15 bases remaining between them. Germline V lookup: CDR1 MGHDK, CDR2 SYGVNS. The CDR3 DNA follows: TGTGCCAGCAGTGTGGGAGGGGGCGGGAAGACCCAGTACTTC. Translating gives CASSVGGGGKTQYF.

The chain links TRBV19 to TRBJ2-1; 12 nucleotides agree with TRBD2. The CDR3 is 15 residues long. Losses at the gene ends were 6 bases for V and 7 bases for J; bases not matched to a gene: 7. Germline lookup yields CDR1 LNHDA and CDR2 SQIVND (reference sequence). In nucleotides, the CDR3 is TGTGCCAGTAGGGAGACTAGCGGGAGTCTAAATGAGCAGTTCTTC. This codes for CASRETSGSLNEQFF. The full variable domain, its missing parts supplied by reference TRBV19 and TRBJ2-1, is DGGITQSPKYLFRKEGQNVTLSCEQNLNHDAMYWYRQDPGQGLRLIYYSQIVNDFQKGDIAEGYSVSREKKESFPLTVTSAQKNPTAFYLCASRETSGSLNEQFFGPGTRLTVL.

The rearrangement links TRBV9 to TRBJ2-6; tentative D call: TRBD2 (6 bases). V shed 1 base and J shed 1 base, with 9 bases lying between them. The germline V gene encodes CDR1 SGDLS and CDR2 YYNGEE. CDR3 size: 16 residues. CDR3 nucleotides: TGTGCCAGCAGCGTAACTGGGGGGTCTGGGGCCAACGTCCTGACTTTC. Amino acid sequence: CASSVTGGSGANVLTF.

This clonotype showed up many times. Here the CDR3 reads CASSIGRDNEQFF. The CDR3 bases are TGTGCCAGTAGTATTGGACGGGACAATGAGCAGTTCTTC. V usage is TRBV19 and J usage is TRBJ2-1; D unresolved. The CDR3 length is 13 residues. Germline-derived CDR1 and CDR2 are LNHDA and SQIVND (reference sequence). The germline V and J ends were trimmed by 3 bases and 5 bases, with 8 bases remaining between them.